The T cell receptor beta chain described here comes from a study of cytomegalovirus exposure and HLA in healthy donors. Study in general: The roughly 120 validation repertoires, a later analysis reported, used the same platform as the approximately 650 first-cohort repertoires. Study results and caveats: Investigators reported 164 TCR beta chains as tied to cytomegalovirus. Reported performance of the classifier showed diagnosis of cytomegalovirus status with high specificity and sensitivity. Clusters of TCRs from the first cohort tended to co-occur in the 120 or so validation repertoires (as a later analysis found).

Clones were sequenced by immunoSEQ multiplex PCR, and TCRdb holds only the in-frame ones, with some missing. Of about 74,000 clones listed, about 94% are singletons. This clone occurred once. Its cognate antigen is unknown. A junction boundary mismatches the germline segment, possibly from a read error. Germline V gene sequence: CDR1 LGHNA, CDR2 YNFKEQ. The CDR3 contains 15 residues. V gene TRBV4-2 combines with J gene TRBJ2-3; D may be TRBD1 (5 bases). The specimen was PBMCs. The receptor was isolated from a man aged 18 to 29 in good health and CMV-seropositive. Written as DNA, the CDR3 is TGTGCCAGCAACCAAAGGGGTCAGATAGGAGATACGCAGTATTTT. It encodes CASNQRGQIGDTQYF.